The rows below give T cell receptor beta chains drawn from one sample of a study of cytomegalovirus exposure and HLA in healthy donors. Sequencing was performed with immunoSEQ multiplex PCR; in TCRdb, only in-frame clones are kept and a portion is missing. This table has some 140,000 clones, roughly 73% appearing once. The sequenced sample consisted of PBMCs. The receptors here all came from a male donor in good health and CMV-seronegative. Each CDR3 is given with its conserved first and last residue. A D gene is named only where the DNA matches it firmly. Clone size is not always given. Where it is, it says once, few, many or a class for expanded clones.

v_gene	j_gene	abundance	d_gene	CDR3nt	CDR3aa
TRBV4-3	TRBJ2-5	NA	TRBD1	TGCGCCAGCAGCCAAGATCTGGGACAGGGGGGAGAGACCCAGTACTTC	CASSQDLGQGGETQYF
TRBV6-1	TRBJ1-3	NA	NA	TGTGCCAGCAGTGAGGCGGGGGTTGGAAACACCACATATTTT	CASSEAGVGNTTYF
TRBV29-1	TRBJ1-2	NA	NA	TGCAGCGTGGGGCCCTGGGATGGCTACACCTTC	CSVGPWDGYTF
TRBV6-1	TRBJ1-6	NA	TRBD1	TGTGCCAGCAGGGAACCGACAGGGGACAATTCACCCCTCCACTTT	CASREPTGDNSPLHF
TRBV6-5	TRBJ1-1	few	TRBD1	TGTGCCAGCAGTTACTCGGGGACAGGGATGGTTACTGAAGCTTTCTTT	CASSYSGTGMVTEAFF
TRBV2	TRBJ2-2	NA	TRBD2	TGTGCCAGCAGAGGACTAGTGAGCACCGGGGAGCTGTTTTTT	CASRGLVSTGELFF
TRBV7-9	TRBJ2-3	NA	TRBD1	TGTGCCAGCAGCTCTACCGGGACAGGGCTGGGAGATACGCAGTATTTT	CASSSTGTGLGDTQYF
TRBV7-9	TRBJ2-1	NA	TRBD2	TGTGCCAGCAGCTTCGAGCGGGGGGGCCGGAATGAGCAGTTCTTC	CASSFERGGRNEQFF
TRBV5-5	TRBJ1-6	many	TRBD1	TGTGCCAGCAAGGGGACAGGTTCTTCACCCCTCCACTTT	CASKGTGSSPLHF
TRBV4-3	TRBJ2-3	NA	TRBD2	TGCGCCAGCAGCCAAGTCGCGGGGGGGCATACGCAGTATTTT	CASSQVAGGHTQYF
TRBV7-9	TRBJ2-3	once	NA	TGTGCCCAAGTCATGGCTGGTCCCACAGATACGCAGTATTTT	CAQVMAGPTDTQYF
TRBV29-1	TRBJ1-2	once	TRBD1	TGCAGCGTTGAGGGGACAGGGACGTATGGCTACACCTTC	CSVEGTGTYGYTF
TRBV2	TRBJ1-4	few	NA	TGTGCCAGCAGTGAAAGCAGGGGCGGGAATGAAAAACTGTTTTTT	CASSESRGGNEKLFF